The 6 T cell receptor beta chains listed next were all sequenced from one sample in a study of shared clonotypes between healthy human individuals. It was CD45RO-negative cells, positively selected for CCR7, that made up naive CD8 cells, with terminally differentiated effector memory CD45RA+ cells excluded. Method: immunoSEQ multiplex PCR; TCRdb's copy keeps in-frame clones and lacks some. Of roughly 550,000 clones listed, around 95% were seen once; the top ten hold over 0.09%. Sequencing was done on a sample of naive CD8+ T cells sorted from blood. These receptors originate from a young woman in good health.

The V call is TRBV29-1, the J call TRBJ1-2; 9 positions match TRBD1. CDR1 and CDR2 from the germline V gene are SQVTM and ANQGSEA. This CDR3 is built from 17 residues. With 0 bases clipped from V and 4 bases from J, the junction kept 12 bases outside the gene matches. The CDR3 bases are TGCAGCGTTGAAGATAACCCGACAGGGGGGTTAAGCTATGGCTACACCTTC. Translation: CSVEDNPTGGLSYGYTF.

This clone was counted once. The V call is TRBV10-3, the J call TRBJ2-2, with D possibly TRBD1 on 6 matching bases. Germline CDR1 and CDR2: ENHRY and SYGVKD. The length of the CDR3 is 13 residues. V dropped 9 bases and J dropped 0 bases, with 8 bases sitting between them. CDR3 loop: CAMQGTNTGELFF. Here the CDR3 DNA reads TGTGCCATGCAGGGGACGAACACCGGGGAGCTGTTTTTT.

This chain connects TRBV2 to TRBJ2-1; D not resolved. V was clipped by 6 bases and J by 5 bases, with 8 bases between them. The length of the CDR3 is 12 residues. CDR1 and CDR2 (germline): SNHLY, FYNNEI. The CDR3 spells CASRWTDNEQFF. CDR3 nucleotide sequence: TGTGCCAGCAGATGGACGGACAATGAGCAGTTCTTC.

The genes are TRBV6-4 and TRBJ1-5; no clear D gene. Germline V gene lookup returns CDR1 MRHNA and CDR2 SNTAGT. CDR3 length: 13 residues. V lost 4 bases and J lost 7, with 11 bases in between. The DNA of the CDR3 is TGTGCCAGCAGTGCTCGTGTAGGGCAGCCCCAGCATTTT. Translation gives CASSARVGQPQHF.

The chain carries TRBV9 and TRBJ1-2, with a possible D match to TRBD1 (5 bases). The germline gives CDR1 SGDLS, CDR2 YYNGEE. The germline V and J ends were trimmed by 2 bases and 4 bases, with 9 bases remaining between them. The CDR3 length is 13 residues. The CDR3 loop is CASSVSRAYGYTF. CDR3 nucleotide sequence: TGTGCCAGCAGCGTGTCCAGGGCCTATGGCTACACCTTC.

The rearrangement links TRBV19 to TRBJ1-5; no definite D call. CDR3 length: 15 residues. V was pared by 6 bases and J by 0 bases, with 12 bases between. Per germline, CDR1 LNHDA and CDR2 SQIVND (reference sequence). In nucleotides, the CDR3 is TGTGCCAGTAGCCCGACGGCATATAGCAATCAGCCCCAGCATTTT. Translating it yields CASSPTAYSNQPQHF.